Following are 5 T cell receptor beta chains from one sample sequenced in a study of OX40 agonist ivuxolimab in advanced cancers. Generated by immunoSEQ multiplex PCR, the TCRdb table keeps only in-frame clones and is missing some. The table lists about 29,000 clones, approximately 86% of them singletons. The starting material was CD4+ or CD8+ T cells sorted from blood, obtained in a trial of the OX40 agonist ivuxolimab. The source is an adult with an advanced solid tumor such as melanoma, head and neck, liver or kidney cancer.

The CDR3 here is CASSSGQGLNTEAFF. The CDR3, as DNA: TGTGCCAGCAGCTCCGGACAGGGCTTGAACACTGAAGCTTTCTTT. The chain recombines TRBV7-9 with TRBJ1-1, with 8 bases aligning to TRBD1. The J segment lost 0 bases and the V segment lost 4 bases, leaving 4 bases of the junction unmatched. Germline-derived CDR1 and CDR2 are SEHNR and FQNEAQ (reference sequence). This CDR3 has 15 amino acids.

The rearrangement uses TRBV5-5 and TRBJ2-2; D gene ambiguous. CDR1 is SGHKS and CDR2 is YYEKEE in the germline V gene (reference sequence). V was trimmed by 4 bases and J by 2 bases, leaving 3 bases between them. The length of the CDR3 is 12 residues. For the CDR3, the DNA is TGTGCCAGCAGCATTAACACCGGGGAGCTGTTTTTT. Translation: CASSINTGELFF.

The rearrangement joins TRBV27 to TRBJ2-7, with D perhaps matching TRBD2 (6 bases). The length of the CDR3 is 14 residues. The ends were cut back, 6 bases at V and 3 bases at J, with 15 bases in the middle. Germline V gives CDR1 MNHEY, CDR2 SMNVEV (reference sequence). Here the CDR3 reads CASSPGTDYYEQYF. The CDR3 DNA reads as TGTGCCAGCAGCCCCGGGACTGATTACTACGAGCAGTACTTC.

The chain combines TRBV9 with TRBJ2-3, with no clear D. V shed 4 bases and J shed 2 bases, with 17 bases lying between them. CDR3 length equals 16 residues. Germline lookup yields CDR1 SGDLS and CDR2 YYNGEE. The CDR3 DNA reads as TGTGCCAGCAGCTTTTCGGGCGTGATGTCCACAGATACGCAGTATTTT. Translating gives CASSFSGVMSTDTQYF.

V gene TRBV13 combines with J gene TRBJ2-1; D might be TRBD2 (6 bases). CDR1 PRHDT and CDR2 FYEKMQ come from the germline V gene (reference sequence). The V end lost 5 bases, the J end lost 6 bases, and 20 bases lay between the germline ends. The CDR3 runs to 16 residues. This chain's CDR3 is CASSLFRGLLVNEQFF. For the CDR3, the DNA is TGTGCCAGCAGCCTCTTTAGGGGACTCCTCGTCAATGAGCAGTTCTTC. Filled out from reference TRBV13 and TRBJ2-1, the complete variable domain reads AAGVIQSPRHLIKEKRETATLKCYPIPRHDTVYWYQQGPGQDPQFLISFYEKMQSDKGSIPDRFSAQQFSDYHSELNMSSLELGDSALYFCASSLFRGLLVNEQFFGPGTRLTVL.